The entry that follows covers one TCR beta chain sequence. The sample originates from a study of blood T cell repertoires in COVID-19. Study context: Italy, Spain and the United States were the sources of the convalescent and acute COVID-19 samples. Sample material is recorded as cDNA or gDNA derived from T cells, B-cell-depleted T cells, or PBMCs.

Authors' processing steps: Amplification of reference gene primers was used by the study to estimate nucleated cell counts. Sequencing used immunoSEQ multiplex PCR; TCRdb keeps in-frame clones, though not all of them. V and J calls and clone size follow that table, whereas D and trimming were derived from the DNA. The sample holds 450,000 to 500,000 clones; around 85% are singletons and the top ten take 3.2%. The CDR3 sequence is 13 residues long. Deletions cut 2 bases from V and 7 bases from J, with 12 bases between. Germline CDR1 SGDLS, CDR2 YYNGEE. Sample: peripheral blood. V and J are TRBV9 and TRBJ1-2, with D maybe TRBD1 (5 bases). This clonotype was obtained from a human donor in a cohort sampled during active COVID-19. The CDR3 sequence is CASSVQGTGGYTF. DNA of the CDR3: TGTGCCAGCAGCGTTCAGGGTACTGGTGGCTACACCTTC.